Listed here are 9 T cell receptor beta chains from one sample, sequenced in a study of blood T cell repertoires in COVID-19. Libraries were prepared by immunoSEQ multiplex PCR; TCRdb keeps only in-frame clonotypes and omits some of them. The data hold about 80,000 clones, with roughly four fifths observed a single time. The specimen was peripheral blood. The receptors derive from a man aged 80 or over with acute or convalescent COVID-19.

The V and J genes are TRBV19 and TRBJ2-6; D is perhaps TRBD1 (6 bases). Germline CDR1 and CDR2: LNHDA and SQIVND (reference sequence). This CDR3 comprises 16 residues. Trimming removed 1 base from V and 1 base from J, with 8 bases in between. The CDR3 DNA reads as TGTGCCAGTAGTATAGCCAGGGGTTCTGGGGCCAACGTCCTGACTTTC. This gives the protein CASSIARGSGANVLTF.

This clone was found once. The genes are TRBV30 and TRBJ1-1; 7 bases are a match to TRBD1. The CDR3 has 13 amino acids. Germline trimming cut 3 bases from V and 8 bases from J; bases unmatched to any gene: 9. Germline CDR1 GTSNPN, CDR2 SVGIG (reference sequence). Here the CDR3 reads CAWRRDRASEAFF. In nucleotides, the CDR3 is TGTGCCTGGAGAAGAGACAGGGCTTCCGAAGCTTTCTTT.

The table lists this clone with many counts. The chain is built from TRBV11-3 and TRBJ1-1; perhaps TRBD1 as D (5 bases). The germline V gene has CDR1 SGHNT and CDR2 YENEEA. V lost 6 bases to trimming and J lost 5 bases, with 10 bases between them. CDR3 length equals 12 residues. CDR3 in DNA: TGTGCCAGCAGGGGGCGCAGTACTGAAGCTTTCTTT. It is translated as CASRGRSTEAFF. Full variable domain (rest looked up from reference TRBV11-3 and TRBJ1-1): EAGVVQSPRYKIIEKKQPVAFWCNPISGHNTLYWYLQNLGQGPELLIRYENEEAVDDSQLPKDRFSAERLKGVDSTLKIQPAELGDSAVYLCASRGRSTEAFFGQGTRLTVV.

V is TRBV28 and J is TRBJ1-2; TRBD1 aligns across 8 bases. Germline V gene data show CDR1 as MDHEN and CDR2 as SYDVKM. V dropped 3 bases and J dropped 5; count of bases not matched to a gene: 8. There are 15 residues in the CDR3. The CDR3 DNA reads as TGTGCCAGCAGTTTCCCGCAGGGGGCGGCGTATGGCTACACCTTC. Translating gives CASSFPQGAAYGYTF.

This chain joins TRBV6-2 or TRBV6-3 and TRBJ2-7; 7 bases are a match to TRBD1. The V and J ends lost 5 bases and 0 bases, in that order; junction bases with no gene match: 7. The V gene's germline CDR1 is MNHEY and CDR2 SVGEGT. This CDR3 contains 15 residues. CDR3 in amino acids: CASSHGTASSYEQYF. The CDR3 nucleotides read TGTGCCAGCAGTCACGGGACAGCGAGCTCCTACGAGCAGTACTTC.

The V call is TRBV9, the J call TRBJ2-5; 12 bases agree with TRBD2. This CDR3 spans 17 amino acids. The germline V gene has CDR1 SGDLS and CDR2 YYNGEE. V was clipped by 4 bases and J by 5 bases; unmatched bases: 12. The CDR3 region is CASSPPTSGGTGETQYF. DNA for the CDR3: TGTGCCAGCAGCCCCCCGACTAGCGGGGGAACTGGTGAGACCCAGTACTTC.

The J gene is TRBJ2-3, the V gene TRBV5-1; TRBD1 aligns across 7 bases. Trimming at V came to 4 bases and at J to 6 bases, leaving 2 bases not matched to a gene. In germline, CDR1 is SGHRS, CDR2 YFSETQ. This CDR3 contains 12 residues. The chain's CDR3 is CASSRDSDTQYF. The CDR3 DNA is TGCGCCAGCAGCCGGGACAGCGATACGCAGTATTTT.

This clone was found a few times. The chain joins TRBV5-3 to TRBJ1-2; 7 bases match TRBD1. TRBV5-3 falls under the ORF class, with uncertain function. The length of the CDR3 is 16 residues. With 4 bases clipped from V and 0 bases from J, the junction kept 9 bases outside the gene matches. The DNA of the CDR3 is TGTGCCAGAAGCACCCGTCGGGGACAGACTAACTATGGCTACACCTTC. Residues: CARSTRRGQTNYGYTF.

The chain uses TRBV11-1 and TRBJ2-3, with D possibly TRBD2 on 7 matching bases. Germline V lookup: CDR1 SGHAT, CDR2 FQDESV (reference sequence). Trimming cost V 4 bases and J 5 bases, with 16 bases left between them. CDR3 length: 15 amino acids. The chain's CDR3 is CASSSLPGGLDTQYF. The CDR3 coding sequence is TGTGCCAGCAGCTCCCTCCCCGGGGGGCTAGATACGCAGTATTTT.